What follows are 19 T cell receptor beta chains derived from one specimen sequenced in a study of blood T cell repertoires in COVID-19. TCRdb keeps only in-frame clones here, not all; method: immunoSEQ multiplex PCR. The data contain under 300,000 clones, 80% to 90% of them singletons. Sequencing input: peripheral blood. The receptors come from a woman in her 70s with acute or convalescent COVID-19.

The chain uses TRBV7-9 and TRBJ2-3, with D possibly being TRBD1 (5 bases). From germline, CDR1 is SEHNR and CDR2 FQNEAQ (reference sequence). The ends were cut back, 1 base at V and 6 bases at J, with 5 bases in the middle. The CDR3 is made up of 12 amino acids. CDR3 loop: CASSLEGDTQYF. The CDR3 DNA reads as TGTGCCAGCAGCTTAGAGGGGGATACGCAGTATTTT.

The CDR3: CASRLLRGRTDTQYF. The DNA for the CDR3 is TGTGCCAGCCGCCTACTGCGGGGGCGCACAGATACGCAGTATTTT. The V and J genes are TRBV6-5 and TRBJ2-3, with a possible D match to TRBD2 (7 bases). Germline V gives CDR1 MNHEY, CDR2 SVGAGI. The V gene lost 8 bases and the J gene lost 1 base, with 16 bases spanning the gap. The CDR3 totals 15 residues.

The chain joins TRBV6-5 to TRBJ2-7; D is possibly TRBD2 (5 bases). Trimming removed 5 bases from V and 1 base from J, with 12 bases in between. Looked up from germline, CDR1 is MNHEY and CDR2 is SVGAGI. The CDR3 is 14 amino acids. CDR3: CASSPREGSYEQYF. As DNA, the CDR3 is TGTGCCAGCAGTCCCCGAGAGGGATCCTACGAGCAGTACTTC.

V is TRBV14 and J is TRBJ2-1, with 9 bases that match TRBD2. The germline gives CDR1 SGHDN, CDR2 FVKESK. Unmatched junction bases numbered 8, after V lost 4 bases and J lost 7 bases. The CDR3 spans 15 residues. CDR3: CASSRGGAVWNEQFF. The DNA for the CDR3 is TGTGCCAGCAGCCGCGGGGGGGCCGTTTGGAATGAGCAGTTCTTC.

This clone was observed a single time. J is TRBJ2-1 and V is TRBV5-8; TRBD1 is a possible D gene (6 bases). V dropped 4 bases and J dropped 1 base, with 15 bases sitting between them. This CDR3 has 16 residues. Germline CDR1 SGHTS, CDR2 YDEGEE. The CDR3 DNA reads TGTGCCAGCAGCGGTACAGGGAAACCTTCCTACAATGAGCAGTTCTTC. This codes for CASSGTGKPSYNEQFF.

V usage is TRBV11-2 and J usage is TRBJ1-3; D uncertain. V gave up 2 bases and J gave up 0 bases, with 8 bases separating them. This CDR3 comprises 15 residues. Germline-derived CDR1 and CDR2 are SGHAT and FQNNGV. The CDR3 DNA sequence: TGTGCCAGCAGCTTAATTGGCGGCTCTGGAAACACCATATATTTT. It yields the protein CASSLIGGSGNTIYF.

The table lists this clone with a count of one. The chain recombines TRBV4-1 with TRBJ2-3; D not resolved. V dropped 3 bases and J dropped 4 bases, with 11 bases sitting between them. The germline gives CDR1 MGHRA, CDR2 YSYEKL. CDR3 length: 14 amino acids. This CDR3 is CASSQAVGADTQYF. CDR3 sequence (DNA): TGCGCCAGCAGCCAGGCCGTGGGCGCAGATACGCAGTATTTT.

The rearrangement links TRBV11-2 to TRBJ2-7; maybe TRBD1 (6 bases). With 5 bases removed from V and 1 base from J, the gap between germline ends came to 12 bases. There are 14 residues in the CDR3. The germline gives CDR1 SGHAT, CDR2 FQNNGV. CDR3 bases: TGTGCCAGCAGCCCCGTACAGGGTTCCTACGAGCAGTACTTC. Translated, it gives CASSPVQGSYEQYF.

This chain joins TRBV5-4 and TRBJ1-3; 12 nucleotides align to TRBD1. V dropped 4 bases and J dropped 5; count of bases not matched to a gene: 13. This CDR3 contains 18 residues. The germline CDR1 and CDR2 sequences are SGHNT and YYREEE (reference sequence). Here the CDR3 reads CASSTGTGGTKSRNTIYF. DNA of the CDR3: TGTGCCAGCAGCACAGGGACAGGGGGCACTAAGTCGAGAAACACCATATATTTT.

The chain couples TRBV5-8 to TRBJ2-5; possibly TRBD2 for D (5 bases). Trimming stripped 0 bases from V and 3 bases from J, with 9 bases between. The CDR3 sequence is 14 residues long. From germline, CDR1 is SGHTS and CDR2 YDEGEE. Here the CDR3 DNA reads TGTGCCAGCAGCTTGGATAGCGCAGAAGAGACCCAGTACTTC. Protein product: CASSLDSAEETQYF.

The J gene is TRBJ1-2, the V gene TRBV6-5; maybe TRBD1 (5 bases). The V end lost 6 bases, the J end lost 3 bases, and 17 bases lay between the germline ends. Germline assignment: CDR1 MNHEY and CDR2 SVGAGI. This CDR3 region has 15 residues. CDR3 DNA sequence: TGTGCCAGCAGAGCCCGAGTTGGGGGGTACTATGGCTACACCTTC. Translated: CASRARVGGYYGYTF.

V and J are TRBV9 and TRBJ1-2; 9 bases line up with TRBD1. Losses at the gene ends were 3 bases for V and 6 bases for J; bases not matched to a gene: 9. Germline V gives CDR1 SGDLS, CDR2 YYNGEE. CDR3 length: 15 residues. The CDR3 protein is CASSANRGLMDGYTF. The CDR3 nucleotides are TGTGCCAGCAGCGCAAACAGGGGGCTGATGGATGGCTACACCTTC.

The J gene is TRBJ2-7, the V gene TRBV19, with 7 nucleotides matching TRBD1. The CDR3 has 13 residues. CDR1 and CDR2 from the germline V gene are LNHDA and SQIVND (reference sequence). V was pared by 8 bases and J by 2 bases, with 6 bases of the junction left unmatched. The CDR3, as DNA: TGTGCCAGTGGACAGGCCGCAACCTACGAGCAGTACTTC. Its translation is CASGQAATYEQYF.

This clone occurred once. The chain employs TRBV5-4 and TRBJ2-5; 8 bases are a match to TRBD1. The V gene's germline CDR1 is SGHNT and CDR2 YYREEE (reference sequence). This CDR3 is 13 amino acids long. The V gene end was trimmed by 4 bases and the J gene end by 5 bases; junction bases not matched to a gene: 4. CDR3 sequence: CASSPTGVETQYF. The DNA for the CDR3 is TGTGCCAGCAGCCCGACAGGGGTGGAGACCCAGTACTTC.

The CDR3 nucleotides read TGTGCCAGCAGCTTAGTTCCGGGTTCGGACTCCTACGAGCAGTACTTC. Encoded protein: CASSLVPGSDSYEQYF. V usage is TRBV7-8 and J usage is TRBJ2-7, with D uncertain. CDR1 is SGHVS, CDR2 FQNEAQ, per germline. The CDR3 is 16 amino acids. Trimming took 1 base from V and 0 from J, leaving 13 bases between them.

CDR3 in amino acids: CASGLNPGGAFF. The CDR3 DNA is TGTGCTAGTGGTTTGAACCCAGGGGGAGCTTTCTTT. J is TRBJ1-1 and V is TRBV12-5; TRBD1 aligns across 7 bases. CDR1 and CDR2 (germline): LGHNT, FRNRAP. The CDR3 contains 12 residues. V gave up 2 bases and J gave up 10 bases; unmatched junction bases: 4.

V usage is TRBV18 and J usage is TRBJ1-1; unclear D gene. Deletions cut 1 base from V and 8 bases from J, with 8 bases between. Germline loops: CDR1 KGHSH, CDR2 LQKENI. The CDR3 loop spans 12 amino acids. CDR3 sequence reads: CASSPLTEEAFF. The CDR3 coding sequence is TGTGCCAGCTCACCACTTACAGAAGAAGCTTTCTTT.

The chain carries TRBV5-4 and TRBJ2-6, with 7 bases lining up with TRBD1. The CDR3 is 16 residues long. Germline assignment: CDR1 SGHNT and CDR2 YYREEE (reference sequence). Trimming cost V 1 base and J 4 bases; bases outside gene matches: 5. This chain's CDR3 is CASSLPQGLGANVLTF. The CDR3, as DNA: TGTGCCAGCAGCTTGCCACAGGGGCTCGGGGCCAACGTCCTGACTTTC.

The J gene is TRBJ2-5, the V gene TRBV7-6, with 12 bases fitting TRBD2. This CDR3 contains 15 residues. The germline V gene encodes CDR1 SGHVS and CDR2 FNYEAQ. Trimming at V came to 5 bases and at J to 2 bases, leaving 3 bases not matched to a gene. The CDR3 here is CASSRGLAGQETQYF. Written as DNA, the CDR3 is TGTGCCAGCAGCCGCGGACTAGCGGGGCAAGAGACCCAGTACTTC. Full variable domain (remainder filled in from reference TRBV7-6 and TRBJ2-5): GAGVSQSPRYKVTKRGQDVALRCDPISGHVSLYWYRQALGQGPEFLTYFNYEAQQDKSGLPNDRFSAERPEGSISTLTIQRTEQRDSAMYRCASSRGLAGQETQYFGPGTRLLVL.